The text below deals with one T cell receptor (beta chain). The sample originates from a study of blood T cell repertoires in COVID-19. Study-level information: PBMCs, B-cell-depleted T cells, or T cells provided the cDNA or gDNA that made up the material.

In the original analysis: Reference gene primers were amplified, and this amplification served to estimate nucleated cell counts. TCRdb's table, derived via immunoSEQ multiplex PCR, lists solely in-frame clones and lacks some. V and J calls plus clone size are reproduced from that table; the DNA served to infer D and trimming. The sample includes 25,000 to 35,000 clones, 84% of them seen just once. Germline V lookup: CDR1 LGHDT, CDR2 YNNKEL (reference sequence). The V end was cut by 10 bases, the J end by 3 bases, with 17 bases between. This CDR3 has 14 residues. The sequence came from a woman of 80 years or more with acute or convalescent COVID-19. Sequencing used peripheral blood. The chain has TRBV3-1 (or the pseudogene TRBV3-2) and TRBJ2-3; TRBD2 is a possible D gene (6 bases). The CDR3 bases are TGTGCCACCCGGGGGTCCTTTATAACAGATACGCAGTATTTT. As protein: CATRGSFITDTQYF.